A selection of T cell receptor beta chains follows, all from one sample in a study of blood T cell repertoires in COVID-19. Here immunoSEQ multiplex PCR was the method, and the copy in TCRdb shows in-frame clones only, minus some. The sample includes tens of thousands of clones, around 86% of them seen just once. What was sequenced was peripheral blood. These receptors all come from a woman of 80 years or more with COVID-19, enrolled during active disease. Each CDR3 is given with its conserved first and last residue. Each record gives: J gene, clone size, V gene, D gene, CDR3 protein, CDR3 DNA. D genes are given only for firm matches. Only part of the rows carry a size: once, few, many, or a class if the clone is expanded.

>TRBJ1-5|-|TRBV27|-
CASSLSRAVQPQHF
TGTGCCAGCAGTTTATCGCGGGCCGTTCAGCCCCAGCATTTT
>TRBJ2-2|-|TRBV6-1|-
CASSEATPRDTGELFF
TGTGCCAGCAGTGAAGCCACACCTCGGGACACCGGGGAGCTGTTTTTT
>TRBJ2-1|-|TRBV14|TRBD2
CASSLEPLTSDLNEQFF
TGTGCCAGCAGCCTTGAACCCCTGACTAGCGACCTCAATGAGCAGTTCTTC
>TRBJ2-7|few|TRBV11-2|TRBD2
CASRLAGINEQYF
TGTGCCAGCAGACTAGCGGGAATAAACGAGCAGTACTTC
>TRBJ1-2|once|TRBV3-1/TRBV3-2|-
CASSSWDIPGYGYTF
TGTGCCAGCAGCTCCTGGGACATCCCTGGCTATGGCTACACCTTC
>TRBJ2-7|-|TRBV15|TRBD2
CATSRGKAGSHEQYF
TGTGCCACCAGCAGGGGGAAAGCGGGATCACACGAGCAGTACTTC
>TRBJ2-3|-|TRBV30|-
CAWTPGTDTQYF
TGTGCCTGGACCCCAGGCACAGATACGCAGTATTTT
>TRBJ2-3|once|TRBV7-9|TRBD2
CASSSRSGAYTDTQYF
TGTGCCAGCAGCTCCCGTAGCGGGGCTTACACAGATACGCAGTATTTT
>TRBJ2-7|-|TRBV7-8|TRBD1
CASSPRGYEQYF
TGTGCCAGCAGCCCCAGGGGGTACGAGCAGTACTTC
>TRBJ1-1|-|TRBV4-2|-
CASSQEMIRSTEAFF
TGTGCCAGCAGCCAAGAGATGATCAGGTCCACTGAAGCTTTCTTT
>TRBJ2-7|-|TRBV24-1|TRBD1
CATSGGQGVSHEQYF
TGTGCCACCAGCGGGGGACAGGGGGTTTCCCACGAGCAGTACTTC
>TRBJ2-7|-|TRBV7-2|TRBD1
CASSRTGRYEQYF
TGTGCCAGCAGCAGGACAGGAAGGTACGAGCAGTACTTC
>TRBJ2-7|few|TRBV7-8|TRBD2
CASSQREGLSYEQYF
TGTGCCAGCAGTCAGCGGGAGGGCCTTTCCTACGAGCAGTACTTC
>TRBJ2-7|-|TRBV12-3/TRBV12-4|TRBD2
CASRAAGIHEQYF
TGTGCCAGCAGAGCAGCGGGAATCCACGAGCAGTACTTC
>TRBJ1-4|-|TRBV18|TRBD1
CASSPGVRGRSGEKLFF
TGTGCCAGCTCACCAGGCGTCAGGGGGCGCTCGGGTGAAAAACTGTTTTTT
>TRBJ2-7|few|TRBV27|-
CASSLSAGVGYEQYF
TGTGCCAGCAGTTTATCGGCGGGTGTAGGCTACGAGCAGTACTTC
>TRBJ2-7|-|TRBV10-3|TRBD1
CASQDRGQSYEQYF
TGTGCCTCTCAGGACAGGGGGCAGTCCTACGAGCAGTACTTC
>TRBJ2-3|-|TRBV29-1|TRBD2
CSAIPGGGDTQYF
TGCAGCGCCATCCCGGGAGGGGGAGATACGCAGTATTTT
>TRBJ2-3|once|TRBV24-1|TRBD1
CATGQGHTDTQYF
TGTGCCACCGGACAGGGGCACACAGATACGCAGTATTTT
>TRBJ2-7|-|TRBV7-7|-
CASSQEIRGNEQYF
TGTGCTAGCAGCCAAGAGATTAGGGGGAACGAGCAGTACTTC
>TRBJ2-3|-|TRBV7-9|-
CASSFATASTDTQYF
TGTGCCAGCAGCTTTGCTACTGCTAGCACAGATACGCAGTATTTT
>TRBJ2-5|-|TRBV21-1|-
CASSTSGSRETQYF
TGTGCCAGCAGTACTAGCGGGAGCCGAGAGACCCAGTACTTC
>TRBJ1-6|once|TRBV27|-
CASSLQGGSPLHF
TGTGCCAGCAGTTTACAGGGTGGGTCACCCCTCCACTTT
>TRBJ2-3|-|TRBV7-9|-
CASSFSARAQYF
TGTGCCAGCAGCTTCTCCGCCAGGGCGCAGTATTTT
>TRBJ2-1|-|TRBV19|-
CASSTLVAGSQFF
TGTGCCAGTAGTACTCTGGTGGCGGGGTCTCAGTTCTTC
>TRBJ2-5|-|TRBV30|-
CAWSKEIRETQYF
TGTGCCTGGAGTAAGGAGATTCGAGAGACCCAGTACTTC
>TRBJ1-2|-|TRBV15|-
CATSRDGGRNYGYTF
TGTGCCACCAGCAGAGACGGAGGCAGAAACTATGGCTACACCTTC
>TRBJ1-1|once|TRBV30|-
CAWSVQVVPEAFF
TGTGCCTGGAGTGTACAGGTAGTGCCCGAAGCTTTCTTT
>TRBJ2-1|-|TRBV7-3|TRBD2
CASSLKGTSTEQFF
TGTGCCAGCAGCTTAAAAGGGACTAGTACTGAGCAGTTCTTC
>TRBJ2-7|-|TRBV5-5|-
CASSLAGIRYEQYF
TGTGCCAGCAGCTTGGCAGGTATTCGCTACGAGCAGTACTTC
>TRBJ1-1|-|TRBV7-9|-
CASSATGTKMNTEAFF
TGTGCCAGCAGCGCGACCGGGACAAAAATGAACACTGAAGCTTTCTTT
>TRBJ1-2|few|TRBV6-5|TRBD1
CASSYTGQGAIYGYTF
TGTGCCAGCAGTTACACAGGACAGGGGGCTATCTATGGCTACACCTTC
>TRBJ1-2|-|TRBV29-1|-
CSVDSGLINYGYTF
TGCAGCGTTGACTCGGGACTAATTAACTATGGCTACACCTTC
>TRBJ1-6|-|TRBV5-4|-
CASSLARQGGNSPLHF
TGTGCCAGCAGCTTGGCCCGGCAGGGAGGCAATTCACCCCTCCACTTT
>TRBJ2-7|-|TRBV11-2|TRBD1
CASTRDRVHEQYF
TGTGCCAGCACCCGAGACAGGGTCCACGAGCAGTACTTC
>TRBJ2-2|-|TRBV19|-
CASSTTGYAGELFF
TGTGCCAGTAGTACCACAGGGTACGCCGGGGAGCTGTTTTTT
>TRBJ2-1|few|TRBV10-2|-
CARAPGGSYNEQFF
TGCGCCAGGGCGCCCGGCGGCTCCTACAATGAGCAGTTCTTC
>TRBJ1-5|once|TRBV7-9|-
CASSLYFDQPQHF
TGTGCCAGCAGCTTATACTTTGATCAGCCCCAGCATTTT
>TRBJ1-3|-|TRBV28|TRBD1
CASSLCIETGINSGNTIYF
TGTGCCAGCAGTTTATGCATTGAGACAGGGATTAACTCTGGAAACACCATATATTTT
>TRBJ1-1|-|TRBV25-1|-
CASSEWVTDVVAEAFF
TGTGCCAGCAGTGAATGGGTCACAGACGTGGTGGCTGAAGCTTTCTTT